This TCR beta chain originates from a study of blood T cell repertoires in COVID-19. Study details: In each case, the material was cDNA or gDNA derived from T cells, B-cell-depleted T cells, or PBMCs.

Methods used by the authors: It was from reference gene primer amplification that nucleated cell counts were estimated. Assay: immunoSEQ multiplex PCR; the TCRdb copy retains only in-frame clones and omits some. V and J calls and clone size are given by that table; D and trimming were obtained from the DNA. This table has about 25,000 clones, around nine tenths appearing once. The CDR3 consists of 13 residues. The ends lost 8 bases at V and 3 bases at J; junction bases unmatched: 5. CDR1 is MNHEY, CDR2 SVGAGI, per germline. The V gene is TRBV6-5, the J gene TRBJ1-1, with 8 bases identical to TRBD1. The source of this sequence is a man aged 45-65 years with active COVID-19. The sequenced sample was peripheral blood. The CDR3 DNA reads TGTGCCAGCTCCAGGGGGCCGGACACTGAAGCTTTCTTT. Protein: CASSRGPDTEAFF.